The clone carrying this T cell receptor (beta chain) was observed many times. Its specificity is not known. CDR1 SGHAT and CDR2 FQNNGV come from the germline V gene. This CDR3 is built from 20 residues. The J segment lost 2 bases and the V segment lost 4 bases, leaving 15 bases of the junction unmatched. The data belong to a study of breast tumors, draining lymph nodes, adjacent tissues. A single record per CDR3 protein comes from TCRdb applying MiXCR to the multiplex PCR reads. Of 150,000 to 200,000 distinct CDR3 sequences listed, about 30% were seen once; the top ten hold about 4%. The study, taken as a whole, reports: That most tumor T cells come from lymph nodes remained unproven. Compared with basal-like, luminal-like tumors shared significantly more repertoire with nontumor tissue. Tumor repertoires ranked between lymph nodes and nontumor tissue in diversity, with V and J gene preferences. Data fit most tumor T cells coming from lymph node, expanding in tumor.

Breast cancer patients provided tissue from their axillary draining lymph nodes. The sequencing sample was made of axillary lymph node tissue. The chain is built from TRBV11-2 and TRBJ2-1, with 12 bases aligning to TRBD2. The sequence was obtained from a female donor with breast cancer. Some clones in this sample may be carry-over from other donors' samples. The DNA for the CDR3 is TGTGCCAGCAGCTCCTCACTAGCGGGAGGTCTTAGAGTCACCTACAATGAGCAGTTCTTC. Translation: CASSSSLAGGLRVTYNEQFF.